The clone carrying this TCR beta chain has a handful of counts. Germline CDR1 is SGDLS and CDR2 is YYNGEE. The CDR3 consists of 16 residues. The germline V and J ends were trimmed by 7 bases and 5 bases, with 21 bases remaining between them. The entry originates in a study of memory CD4+ T cells and cytomegalovirus serostatus. Single viable CD3+CD4+CD8-CD45RO+ cells were sorted as the memory CD4+ T cells. Assay: immunoSEQ multiplex PCR; the TCRdb copy retains only in-frame clones and omits some. This table holds just under 95,000 clones, roughly 80% found once. The sample comprised memory CD4+ T cells from blood. V gene TRBV9 combines with J gene TRBJ2-2, with D possibly matching TRBD1 (6 bases). This clonotype was sampled from an adult in good health and CMV-seropositive. The CDR3 here is CASHKGDTSGTGELFF. The CDR3 DNA reads as TGTGCCAGCCATAAAGGGGACACCTCAGGGACCGGGGAGCTGTTTTTT.